A selection of T cell receptor beta chains follows, all from one sample in a study of blood T cell repertoires in COVID-19. Sequencing used immunoSEQ multiplex PCR; TCRdb keeps in-frame clones, though not all of them. The repertoire includes just over 90,000 clones, about 86% of them detected once, and around 20% sits in the top ten. Input material: peripheral blood. The receptors were gathered from a woman older than 75 with acute or convalescent COVID-19. CDR3s include the opening cysteine and the closing phenylalanine or tryptophan. Each record gives: V gene, D gene, clone size, J gene, CDR3 DNA, CDR3 protein. D genes are given only for firm matches. Size is omitted from some rows. Given values are once, few, many or a class for expanded clones.

v_call: TRBV7-8
d_call: TRBD1
clone_size: NA
j_call: TRBJ1-1
cdr3_nt: TGTGCCAGCAGCACCCTGGACAGGACGAACACTGAAGCTTTCTTT
cdr3_aa: CASSTLDRTNTEAFF

v_call: TRBV11-2
d_call: TRBD1
clone_size: NA
j_call: TRBJ2-7
cdr3_nt: TGTGCCAGCAGCTACGGACAGGGTTCCTACGAGCAGTACTTC
cdr3_aa: CASSYGQGSYEQYF

v_call: TRBV5-4
d_call: NA
clone_size: NA
j_call: TRBJ2-6
cdr3_nt: TGTGCCAGCAGCGACGGATGGACAGCCGGGGCCAACGTCCTGACTTTC
cdr3_aa: CASSDGWTAGANVLTF

v_call: TRBV6-1
d_call: NA
clone_size: once
j_call: TRBJ1-4
cdr3_nt: TGTGCCAGCAGTGAGAGGGCCAGGGGTGAAAAACTGTTTTTT
cdr3_aa: CASSERARGEKLFF

v_call: TRBV5-1
d_call: TRBD1
clone_size: NA
j_call: TRBJ1-1
cdr3_nt: TGCGCCAGCAGCCGCCGATTCGGACAGGTGAACACTGAAGCTTTCTTT
cdr3_aa: CASSRRFGQVNTEAFF

v_call: TRBV10-3
d_call: NA
clone_size: NA
j_call: TRBJ2-1
cdr3_nt: TGTGCCATCAGTGAGTCGAGAGCCTACAATGAGCAGTTCTTC
cdr3_aa: CAISESRAYNEQFF

v_call: TRBV2
d_call: NA
clone_size: few
j_call: TRBJ1-2
cdr3_nt: TGTGCCAGCACCAACAGGGAAAGTAGTGGCTACACCTTC
cdr3_aa: CASTNRESSGYTF

v_call: TRBV9
d_call: TRBD1
clone_size: NA
j_call: TRBJ1-1
cdr3_nt: TGTGCCAGCAGCGCGACAGGGAGGACTATGAACACTGAAGCTTTCTTT
cdr3_aa: CASSATGRTMNTEAFF

v_call: TRBV18
d_call: NA
clone_size: NA
j_call: TRBJ2-7
cdr3_nt: TGTGCCAGCTCACCCCTCAGGGGCGAGCAGTACTTC
cdr3_aa: CASSPLRGEQYF

v_call: TRBV7-9
d_call: NA
clone_size: NA
j_call: TRBJ1-1
cdr3_nt: TGTGCCAGCACCGGCCCCATCCTCTGGTCTGAAGCTTTCTTT
cdr3_aa: CASTGPILWSEAFF

v_call: TRBV5-1
d_call: TRBD1
clone_size: NA
j_call: TRBJ1-1
cdr3_nt: TGCGCCAGCAGCAAAGGGGGCAACACTGAAGCTTTCTTT
cdr3_aa: CASSKGGNTEAFF

v_call: TRBV11-3
d_call: TRBD1
clone_size: NA
j_call: TRBJ2-5
cdr3_nt: TGTGCCAGCACGGGGACAGGGATCACAGAGACCCAGTACTTC
cdr3_aa: CASTGTGITETQYF

v_call: TRBV5-8
d_call: NA
clone_size: NA
j_call: TRBJ1-6
cdr3_nt: TGTGCCAGCAGCTTGAGGCAGGGAGGATCACCCCTCCACTTT
cdr3_aa: CASSLRQGGSPLHF

v_call: TRBV4-1
d_call: NA
clone_size: NA
j_call: TRBJ2-1
cdr3_nt: TGCGCCAGCAGCCAACAGGGCGCCTCCTACAATGAGCAGTTCTTC
cdr3_aa: CASSQQGASYNEQFF

v_call: TRBV6-1
d_call: TRBD1
clone_size: once
j_call: TRBJ1-4
cdr3_nt: TGTGCCAGCAGTGAAGGACAGGGGGGAAGGAACGAAAAACTGTTTTTT
cdr3_aa: CASSEGQGGRNEKLFF

v_call: TRBV3-1/TRBV3-2
d_call: NA
clone_size: NA
j_call: TRBJ1-1
cdr3_nt: TGTGCCAGCAGCCACCCCAGGGAAGGTGCTGAAGCTTTCTTT
cdr3_aa: CASSHPREGAEAFF

v_call: TRBV2
d_call: NA
clone_size: NA
j_call: TRBJ2-1
cdr3_nt: TGTGCCAGCAGATGGGGGCCAGGGCGGATCTCCTACAATGAGCAGTTCTTC
cdr3_aa: CASRWGPGRISYNEQFF

v_call: TRBV3-1/TRBV3-2
d_call: TRBD2
clone_size: few
j_call: TRBJ2-7
cdr3_nt: TGTGCCAGCAGCCCGGGACTAGCGGGGACGTACGAGCAGTACTTC
cdr3_aa: CASSPGLAGTYEQYF

v_call: TRBV5-4
d_call: TRBD1
clone_size: few
j_call: TRBJ1-6
cdr3_nt: TGTGCCAGCAGCTTGAGGACAGGGGATTCACCCCTCCACTTT
cdr3_aa: CASSLRTGDSPLHF

v_call: TRBV29-1
d_call: TRBD1
clone_size: NA
j_call: TRBJ1-1
cdr3_nt: TGCAGCGTTGATAACAGGGGGACTGAAGCTTTCTTT
cdr3_aa: CSVDNRGTEAFF

v_call: TRBV2
d_call: TRBD1
clone_size: NA
j_call: TRBJ2-2
cdr3_nt: TGTGCCAGCAGTGAAATACAGGGGTCCGCCGGGGAGCTGTTTTTT
cdr3_aa: CASSEIQGSAGELFF

v_call: TRBV15
d_call: TRBD2
clone_size: NA
j_call: TRBJ2-3
cdr3_nt: TGTGCCACCAGCAGAGATATAGGACTAGCGGGGGGGCGGGCAGATACGCAGTATTTT
cdr3_aa: CATSRDIGLAGGRADTQYF

v_call: TRBV5-6
d_call: TRBD2
clone_size: NA
j_call: TRBJ2-1
cdr3_nt: TGTGCCAGCAACCGGAGGTCTAGCGGGGGCCGATACAATGAGCAGTTCTTC
cdr3_aa: CASNRRSSGGRYNEQFF

v_call: TRBV6-2/TRBV6-3
d_call: TRBD1
clone_size: NA
j_call: TRBJ2-2
cdr3_nt: TGTGCCAGCAGTTACCGCGGGACAGGGGGCTGGAACGGGGAGCTGTTTTTT
cdr3_aa: CASSYRGTGGWNGELFF

v_call: TRBV7-2
d_call: TRBD1
clone_size: NA
j_call: TRBJ2-1
cdr3_nt: TGTGCCAGCAGGCGGCCGGGACAGGGGTACAATGAGCAGTTCTTC
cdr3_aa: CASRRPGQGYNEQFF

v_call: TRBV6-6
d_call: TRBD1
clone_size: NA
j_call: TRBJ1-5
cdr3_nt: TGTGCCAGCAGTTACTCGACAGGGGTCAATCAGCCCCAGCATTTT
cdr3_aa: CASSYSTGVNQPQHF

v_call: TRBV2
d_call: TRBD1
clone_size: NA
j_call: TRBJ2-5
cdr3_nt: TGTGCCAGCGCCCTCCAGGGGGTCAGGGAGACCCAGTACTTC
cdr3_aa: CASALQGVRETQYF

v_call: TRBV18
d_call: NA
clone_size: few
j_call: TRBJ2-5
cdr3_nt: TGTGCCAGCTCACCTTTGGACAGCCAAGAGACCCAGTACTTC
cdr3_aa: CASSPLDSQETQYF

v_call: TRBV29-1
d_call: TRBD1
clone_size: NA
j_call: TRBJ2-6
cdr3_nt: TGCAGCGTGGGGGGACAGGGGGCGTCTGGGGCCAACGTCCTGACTTTC
cdr3_aa: CSVGGQGASGANVLTF

v_call: TRBV10-3
d_call: NA
clone_size: NA
j_call: TRBJ1-3
cdr3_nt: TGTGCCATGAGCCCGGACAAATCTGGAAACACCATATATTTT
cdr3_aa: CAMSPDKSGNTIYF

v_call: TRBV6-5
d_call: NA
clone_size: NA
j_call: TRBJ1-2
cdr3_nt: TGTGCCAGCAGTTCCCCGGAGAGGGCTAACTATGGCTACACCTTC
cdr3_aa: CASSSPERANYGYTF

v_call: TRBV27
d_call: NA
clone_size: few
j_call: TRBJ1-2
cdr3_nt: TGTGCCAGCAGTTTTTGGTCAGGGATGAACTATGAGGGCTACACCTTC
cdr3_aa: CASSFWSGMNYEGYTF

v_call: TRBV28
d_call: NA
clone_size: NA
j_call: TRBJ2-3
cdr3_nt: TGTGCCAGCAGCCGGACTTTTAGCACAGATACGCAGTATTTT
cdr3_aa: CASSRTFSTDTQYF

v_call: TRBV3-1/TRBV3-2
d_call: TRBD2
clone_size: NA
j_call: TRBJ2-3
cdr3_nt: TGTGCCAGCAGCCAATGGGGACTAGCGGGGGGGCAAGATACGCAGTATTTT
cdr3_aa: CASSQWGLAGGQDTQYF

v_call: TRBV5-5
d_call: TRBD1
clone_size: NA
j_call: TRBJ1-6
cdr3_nt: TGTGCCAGCAGCTCCGGACAGGGAAATTCACCCCTCCACTTT
cdr3_aa: CASSSGQGNSPLHF

v_call: TRBV6-5
d_call: NA
clone_size: NA
j_call: TRBJ2-2
cdr3_nt: TGTGCCGTTAAACGGGGGACCTCGAACACCGGGGAGCTGTTTTTT
cdr3_aa: CAVKRGTSNTGELFF

v_call: TRBV12-3/TRBV12-4
d_call: TRBD2
clone_size: NA
j_call: TRBJ2-7
cdr3_nt: TGTGCCAGCCGAGAGACTAGCCGCTACGAGCAGTACTTC
cdr3_aa: CASRETSRYEQYF

v_call: TRBV2
d_call: TRBD1
clone_size: NA
j_call: TRBJ2-2
cdr3_nt: TGTGCCAGCAGGCCCGGGACAGGGGTCGGGGAGCTGTTTTTT
cdr3_aa: CASRPGTGVGELFF

v_call: TRBV11-2
d_call: NA
clone_size: NA
j_call: TRBJ2-3
cdr3_nt: TGTGCCAGCAGCTTAGGGTACACCGGGGATACGCAGTATTTT
cdr3_aa: CASSLGYTGDTQYF

v_call: TRBV6-6
d_call: NA
clone_size: NA
j_call: TRBJ2-7
cdr3_nt: TGTGCCAGCAGCCGGGGAAGGACCTACGAGCAGTACTTC
cdr3_aa: CASSRGRTYEQYF

v_call: TRBV5-1
d_call: TRBD1
clone_size: NA
j_call: TRBJ2-7
cdr3_nt: TGCGCCAGCAGCCAAGCCGGGACAGGGGGCGTCGAGCAGTACTTC
cdr3_aa: CASSQAGTGGVEQYF

v_call: TRBV24-1
d_call: NA
clone_size: once
j_call: TRBJ2-1
cdr3_nt: TGTGCCACCAGTGATCCTGCTAGTACTAATGAGCAGTTCTTC
cdr3_aa: CATSDPASTNEQFF

v_call: TRBV2
d_call: NA
clone_size: NA
j_call: TRBJ1-1
cdr3_nt: TGTGCCAGCAGTGGCGCAGGGCGGACTGAAGCTTTCTTT
cdr3_aa: CASSGAGRTEAFF

v_call: TRBV6-5
d_call: TRBD2
clone_size: NA
j_call: TRBJ2-3
cdr3_nt: TGTGCCAGCATGCTAGCGGGGGTGTACGAGGATACGCAGTATTTT
cdr3_aa: CASMLAGVYEDTQYF

v_call: TRBV29-1
d_call: TRBD2
clone_size: NA
j_call: TRBJ2-3
cdr3_nt: TGCAGCGTCCTTGGCGGGAGAGGGGCAGATACGCAGTATTTT
cdr3_aa: CSVLGGRGADTQYF

v_call: TRBV6-5
d_call: NA
clone_size: once
j_call: TRBJ2-3
cdr3_nt: TGTGCCAGCAAAGTAGCACCAAGCACAGATACGCAGTATTTT
cdr3_aa: CASKVAPSTDTQYF

v_call: TRBV19
d_call: NA
clone_size: NA
j_call: TRBJ1-2
cdr3_nt: TGTGCCAGTAGTCGGGACCGCGGGATCTATGGCTACACCTTC
cdr3_aa: CASSRDRGIYGYTF

v_call: TRBV15
d_call: NA
clone_size: NA
j_call: TRBJ1-2
cdr3_nt: TGTGCCACCAGCAGGACGGGGAGATTGAATAACTATGGCTACACCTTC
cdr3_aa: CATSRTGRLNNYGYTF

v_call: TRBV28
d_call: TRBD1
clone_size: NA
j_call: TRBJ2-4
cdr3_nt: TGTGCCAGCAGTACGCAGGGGGTGGCCAAAAACATTCAGTACTTC
cdr3_aa: CASSTQGVAKNIQYF

v_call: TRBV13
d_call: TRBD1
clone_size: NA
j_call: TRBJ1-2
cdr3_nt: TGTGCCAGCAGCGCAGGGGGGTCCAACTATGGCTACACCTTC
cdr3_aa: CASSAGGSNYGYTF